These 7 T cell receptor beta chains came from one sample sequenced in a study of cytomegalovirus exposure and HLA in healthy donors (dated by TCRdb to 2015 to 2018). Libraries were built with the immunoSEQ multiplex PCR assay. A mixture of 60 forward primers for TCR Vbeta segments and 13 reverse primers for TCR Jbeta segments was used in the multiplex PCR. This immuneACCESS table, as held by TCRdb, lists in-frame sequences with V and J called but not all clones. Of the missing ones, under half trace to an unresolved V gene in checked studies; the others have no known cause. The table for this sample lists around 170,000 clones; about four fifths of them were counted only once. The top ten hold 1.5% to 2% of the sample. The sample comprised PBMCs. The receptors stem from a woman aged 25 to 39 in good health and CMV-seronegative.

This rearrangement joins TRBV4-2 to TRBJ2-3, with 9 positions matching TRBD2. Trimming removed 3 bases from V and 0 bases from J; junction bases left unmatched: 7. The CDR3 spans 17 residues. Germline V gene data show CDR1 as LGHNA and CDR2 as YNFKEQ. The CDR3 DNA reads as TGTGCCAGCAGCCAGGCAGCGGGGGGACGTAGCACAGATACGCAGTATTTT. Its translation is CASSQAAGGRSTDTQYF.

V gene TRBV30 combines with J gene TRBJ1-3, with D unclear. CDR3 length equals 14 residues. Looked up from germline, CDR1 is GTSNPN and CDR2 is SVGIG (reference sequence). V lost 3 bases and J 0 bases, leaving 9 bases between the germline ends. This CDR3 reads CAWRFPRSGNTIYF. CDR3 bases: TGTGCCTGGAGGTTCCCTCGCTCTGGAAACACCATATATTTT.

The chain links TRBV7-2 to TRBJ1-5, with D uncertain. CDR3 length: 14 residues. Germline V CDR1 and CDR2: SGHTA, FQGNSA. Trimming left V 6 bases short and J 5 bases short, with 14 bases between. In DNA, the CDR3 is TGTGCCAGCAGTTTACTACCGGGGTATCAGCCCCAGCATTTT. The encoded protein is CASSLLPGYQPQHF.

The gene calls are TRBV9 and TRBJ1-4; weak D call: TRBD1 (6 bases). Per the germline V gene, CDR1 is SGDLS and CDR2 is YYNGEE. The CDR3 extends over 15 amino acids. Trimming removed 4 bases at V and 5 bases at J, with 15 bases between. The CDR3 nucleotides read TGTGCCAGCAGCTCACAGGGAATAGTAAATGAAAAACTGTTTTTT. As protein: CASSSQGIVNEKLFF.

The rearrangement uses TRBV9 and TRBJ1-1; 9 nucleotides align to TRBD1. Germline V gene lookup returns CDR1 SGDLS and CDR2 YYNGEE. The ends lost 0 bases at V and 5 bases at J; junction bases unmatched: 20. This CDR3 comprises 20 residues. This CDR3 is CASSVATTTGGFGTWTEAFF. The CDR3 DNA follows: TGTGCCAGCAGCGTAGCTACCACGACAGGGGGTTTCGGGACTTGGACTGAAGCTTTCTTT.

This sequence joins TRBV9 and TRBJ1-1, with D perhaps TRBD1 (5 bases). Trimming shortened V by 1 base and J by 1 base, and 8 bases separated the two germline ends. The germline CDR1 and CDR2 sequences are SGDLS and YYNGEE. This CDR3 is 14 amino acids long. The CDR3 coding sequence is TGTGCCAGCAGCGTAAGCGGGGGGAACACTGAAGCTTTCTTT. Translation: CASSVSGGNTEAFF.

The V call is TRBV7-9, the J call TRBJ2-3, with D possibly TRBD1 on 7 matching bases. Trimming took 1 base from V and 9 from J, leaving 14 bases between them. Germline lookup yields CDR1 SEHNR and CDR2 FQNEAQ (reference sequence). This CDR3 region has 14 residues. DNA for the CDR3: TGTGCCAGCAGCTTAGTTGGCAGGGGGGCAACGCAGTATTTT. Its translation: CASSLVGRGATQYF.